The T cell receptor (beta chain) under discussion was sequenced for a study of cytomegalovirus exposure and HLA in healthy donors. Findings and limits, study-wide: Excluded were some V segments that proved indistinguishable, including TRBV6-2 and TRBV6-3. Later analysis associated a missense DCLRE1C variant with TCR beta V- and J-gene trimming.

The CDR3 is made up of 13 amino acids. Germline V CDR1 and CDR2: KGHSH, LQKENI. V shed 2 bases and J shed 6 bases, with 10 bases lying between them. This PCR relied on a set of 60 Vbeta primers and 13 Jbeta primers. Clones were sequenced by immunoSEQ multiplex PCR, and TCRdb holds only the in-frame ones, with some missing. The sample has around 210,000 clones, roughly 80% seen once. This clone was detected a few times. Its target is unknown. This sequence was found in a woman aged 25 to 39 in good health and CMV-seronegative. Sample: PBMCs. The J gene is TRBJ1-2, the V gene TRBV18; no firm D call. The CDR3 DNA sequence: TGTGCCAGCTCACCAACCCCTCGGGATGGCTACACCTTC. Amino acids: CASSPTPRDGYTF. The full variable domain, completed using reference TRBV18 and TRBJ1-2, is NAGVMQNPRHLVRRRGQEARLRCSPMKGHSHVYWYRQLPEEGLKFMVYLQKENIIDESGMPKERFSAEFPKEGPSILRIQQVVRGDSAAYFCASSPTPRDGYTFGSGTRLTVV.